The 20 T cell receptor beta chains presented below share a single source sample, sequenced in a study of blood T cell repertoires in COVID-19. Libraries were prepared by immunoSEQ multiplex PCR; TCRdb keeps only in-frame clonotypes and omits some of them. The sample has more than 200,000 clones, about 88% seen once; the top ten hold roughly 5.6%. The sequenced material came from peripheral blood. Every receptor here comes from an older woman with COVID-19, enrolled during active disease.

In this sample, this clone turned up once. This chain uses TRBV19 with TRBJ1-2; no definite D call. Germline V gene lookup returns CDR1 LNHDA and CDR2 SQIVND (reference sequence). Deletions cut 10 bases from V and 6 bases from J, with 12 bases between. This CDR3 region has 11 residues. The CDR3 here is CATHGGDGYTF. The CDR3 DNA reads as TGTGCCACCCATGGAGGCGATGGCTACACCTTC.

The chain employs TRBV3-1 (or the pseudogene TRBV3-2) and TRBJ2-5; 10 bases fit TRBD1. With 3 bases clipped from V and 6 bases from J, the junction kept 10 bases outside the gene matches. Germline lookup yields CDR1 LGHDT and CDR2 YNNKEL (reference sequence). The CDR3 is 16 residues long. The CDR3 spells CASSQKGQGRVKTQYF. DNA of the CDR3: TGTGCCAGCAGCCAGAAGGGACAGGGGCGGGTGAAGACCCAGTACTTC.

This chain connects TRBV27 to TRBJ1-1, with D perhaps matching TRBD1 (5 bases). The length of the CDR3 is 15 residues. Looked up from germline, CDR1 is MNHEY and CDR2 is SMNVEV (reference sequence). The V and J ends lost 0 bases and 2 bases respectively, with 10 bases between them. The CDR3 DNA follows: TGTGCCAGCAGTTTATCTCGGGGGGTAAACACTGAAGCTTTCTTT. Amino acid sequence: CASSLSRGVNTEAFF.

The rearrangement joins TRBV27 to TRBJ2-7; TRBD1 agrees at 10 bases. There are 17 residues in the CDR3. J was trimmed by 3 bases and V by 2 bases; bases with no gene match: 10. The V gene's germline CDR1 is MNHEY and CDR2 SMNVEV (reference sequence). Here the CDR3 reads CASSLSSLDRGFYEQYF. CDR3 bases: TGTGCCAGCAGTTTAAGTAGCCTGGACAGGGGGTTCTACGAGCAGTACTTC.

The genes are TRBV28 and TRBJ1-2; no definite D call. Per germline, CDR1 MDHEN and CDR2 SYDVKM. V lost 2 bases, J lost 3 bases, and 10 bases lay in between. The length of the CDR3 is 14 residues. CDR3 bases: TGTGCCAGCAGTTTAGGGCCCCGTTACTATGGCTACACCTTC. It encodes CASSLGPRYYGYTF.

This chain links TRBV24-1 with TRBJ2-7; TRBD2 aligns across 12 bases. Trimming cost V 4 bases and J 0 bases; bases outside gene matches: 15. Germline loops: CDR1 KGHDR, CDR2 SFDVKD. CDR3 length: 20 residues. This chain's CDR3 is CATSDSSGGPSGRVSYEQYF. CDR3 nucleotides: TGTGCCACCAGTGACTCAAGTGGGGGTCCTAGCGGGAGGGTCTCCTACGAGCAGTACTTC.

As regards this clone: This CDR3 is also generated by other DNA sequences in the sample. This chain links TRBV27 with TRBJ1-5; D is unresolved. This CDR3 spans 14 amino acids. V was cut by 3 bases and J by 0 bases, with 6 bases left in between. From germline, CDR1 is MNHEY and CDR2 SMNVEV (reference sequence). This CDR3 reads CASSFTGSNQPQHF. The CDR3, as DNA: TGTGCCAGCAGTTTTACGGGTAGCAATCAGCCCCAGCATTTT.

The chain is built from TRBV30 and TRBJ2-7; D gene uncertain. The CDR3 has 13 residues. Germline CDR1 and CDR2: GTSNPN and SVGIG (reference sequence). Trimming took off 2 bases at V and 9 bases at J, with 17 bases between the two ends. The chain's CDR3 is CAWSPPGWPGQYF. The CDR3 region has the DNA TGTGCCTGGAGTCCCCCGGGTTGGCCCGGGCAGTACTTC.

On this clone itself: This CDR3 is also generated by other DNA sequences in the sample. The chain recombines TRBV19 with TRBJ1-1; D call uncertain. The V end lost 3 bases, the J end lost 1 base, and 6 bases lay between the germline ends. The germline V gene encodes CDR1 LNHDA and CDR2 SQIVND (reference sequence). The CDR3 runs to 13 residues. CDR3 in amino acids: CASSINRNTEAFF. The CDR3 bases are TGTGCCAGTAGTATTAACAGGAACACTGAAGCTTTCTTT.

The chain is built from TRBV27 and TRBJ1-3, with D hard to call. V was shortened by 0 bases and J by 5 bases, with 8 bases between the two germline ends. In germline, CDR1 is MNHEY, CDR2 SMNVEV (reference sequence). The length of the CDR3 is 14 residues. This CDR3 is CASSLSSSRNTIYF. The CDR3 DNA reads TGTGCCAGCAGTTTATCCAGTTCGAGAAACACCATATATTTT.

The chain couples TRBV29-1 to TRBJ1-1; D is perhaps TRBD1 (6 bases). The V gene's germline CDR1 is SQVTM and CDR2 ANQGSEA. The CDR3 has 14 residues. V was trimmed by 4 bases and J by 1 base, leaving 13 bases between them. The DNA of the CDR3 is TGCAGCGTTGGAGGGGGAAGAGGGAACACTGAAGCTTTCTTT. Its translation: CSVGGGRGNTEAFF.

The rearrangement uses TRBV19 and TRBJ1-1; D possibly corresponds to TRBD1 (6 bases). V was clipped by 5 bases and J by 0 bases, with 22 bases between them. Germline CDR1 and CDR2: LNHDA and SQIVND (reference sequence). This CDR3 region has 18 residues. The CDR3, as DNA: TGTGCCAGTAGTGGTGCAGGGGCCCTATTAACCATGAACACTGAAGCTTTCTTT. Its protein is CASSGAGALLTMNTEAFF.

The chain's CDR3 is CATSVDPRQGIDNEQFF. The CDR3 DNA sequence: TGTGCCACCAGTGTCGACCCCAGACAGGGTATAGACAATGAGCAGTTCTTC. This chain connects TRBV24-1 to TRBJ2-1, with TRBD1 matching 7 bases. V was clipped by 5 bases and J by 5 bases; unmatched bases: 14. This CDR3 spans 17 amino acids. Germline V CDR1 and CDR2: KGHDR, SFDVKD.

The chain has TRBV7-2 and TRBJ2-7; D is perhaps TRBD2 (6 bases). V was trimmed by 5 bases and J by 0 bases, leaving 14 bases between them. Germline loops: CDR1 SGHTA, CDR2 FQGNSA. The CDR3 has 15 amino acids. CDR3: CASSPGTPSSYEQYF. As DNA, the CDR3 is TGTGCCAGCAGCCCCGGGACTCCTAGCTCCTACGAGCAGTACTTC.

The chain couples TRBV7-9 to TRBJ1-4, with D possibly matching TRBD1 (6 bases). V lost 2 bases and J 8 bases, leaving 24 bases between the germline ends. CDR3 length equals 18 residues. Germline loops: CDR1 SEHNR, CDR2 FQNEAQ (reference sequence). The CDR3 bases are TGTGCCAGCAGCTTATTTGGGTTTACGGGGGGCGTGGAAGAAAAACTGTTTTTT. It codes for CASSLFGFTGGVEEKLFF.

V gene TRBV7-3 combines with J gene TRBJ1-2; D may be TRBD1 (6 bases). Germline CDR1 reads SGHTA; CDR2 reads FQGTGA. The ends were cut back, 1 base at V and 7 bases at J, with 19 bases in the middle. CDR3 length: 16 residues. CDR3 protein: CASSLKGKQGRRGYTF. The CDR3 DNA is TGTGCCAGCAGCTTAAAGGGGAAACAGGGTCGGCGTGGCTACACCTTC.

J is TRBJ1-5 and V is TRBV7-6, with 9 positions matching TRBD1. From germline, CDR1 is SGHVS and CDR2 FNYEAQ. The CDR3 has 15 amino acids. V lost 3 bases and J lost 7; bases outside the gene matches: 7. In DNA, the CDR3 is TGTGCCAGCAGCTTCGGGGACAGGGCAAGGCAGCCCCAGCATTTT. Its protein is CASSFGDRARQPQHF.

The gene calls are TRBV19 and TRBJ2-5; 8 positions match TRBD2. The germline CDR1 and CDR2 sequences are LNHDA and SQIVND (reference sequence). The length of the CDR3 is 15 residues. J was trimmed by 5 bases and V by 2 bases; bases with no gene match: 7. The CDR3, as DNA: TGTGCCAGTAGTATATCCAGCGGGAGTGGGGAGACCCAGTACTTC. Protein: CASSISSGSGETQYF.

CDR3: CASSQFRSGQGAREQYF. In nucleotides, the CDR3 is TGCGCCAGCAGCCAATTTAGGTCCGGACAGGGGGCGCGGGAGCAGTACTTC. The rearrangement joins TRBV4-1 to TRBJ2-7, with 11 bases matching TRBD1. The CDR3 has 17 residues. V shed 2 bases, J shed 7 bases, and the junction held 13 bases outside the gene matches. Germline CDR1 MGHRA, CDR2 YSYEKL.

CDR3 residues: CASSVEVAGYEQYF. The CDR3 nucleotides read TGTGCCAGCAGCGTAGAGGTAGCGGGCTACGAGCAGTACTTC. This sequence joins TRBV9 and TRBJ2-7; 7 bases match TRBD2. Germline CDR1 SGDLS, CDR2 YYNGEE. The CDR3 has 14 residues. Trimming removed 0 bases from V and 3 bases from J; junction bases left unmatched: 3.